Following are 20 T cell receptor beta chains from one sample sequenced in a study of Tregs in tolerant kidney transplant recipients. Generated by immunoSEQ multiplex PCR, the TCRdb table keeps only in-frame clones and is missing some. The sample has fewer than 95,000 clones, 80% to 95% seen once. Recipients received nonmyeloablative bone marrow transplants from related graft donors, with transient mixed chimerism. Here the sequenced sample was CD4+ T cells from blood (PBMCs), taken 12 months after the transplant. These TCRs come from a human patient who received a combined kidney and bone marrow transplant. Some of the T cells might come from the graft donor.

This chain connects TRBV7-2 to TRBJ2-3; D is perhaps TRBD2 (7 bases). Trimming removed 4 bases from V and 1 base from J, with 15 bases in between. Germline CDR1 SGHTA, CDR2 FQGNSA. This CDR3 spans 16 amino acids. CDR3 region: CASSSTGGPGTDTQYF. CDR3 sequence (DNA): TGTGCCAGCAGCTCCACCGGGGGGCCGGGCACAGATACGCAGTATTTT.

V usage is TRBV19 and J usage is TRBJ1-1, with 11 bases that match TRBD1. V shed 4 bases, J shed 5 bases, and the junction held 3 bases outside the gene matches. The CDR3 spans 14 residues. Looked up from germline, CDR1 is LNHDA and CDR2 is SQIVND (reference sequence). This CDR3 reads CASSTGQGVTEAFF. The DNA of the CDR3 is TGTGCCAGTAGTACGGGACAGGGGGTAACTGAAGCTTTCTTT.

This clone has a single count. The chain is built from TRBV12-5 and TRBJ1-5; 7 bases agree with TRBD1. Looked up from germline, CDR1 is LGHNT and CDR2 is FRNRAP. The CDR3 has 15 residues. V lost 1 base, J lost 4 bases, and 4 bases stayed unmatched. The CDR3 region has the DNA TGTGCTAGTGGTTTGGAAGGGGGCAGGAATCAGCCCCAGCATTTT. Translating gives CASGLEGGRNQPQHF. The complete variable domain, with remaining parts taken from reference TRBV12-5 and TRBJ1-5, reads DARVTQTPRHKVTEMGQEVTMRCQPILGHNTVFWYRQTMMQGLELLAYFRNRAPLDDSGMPKDRFSAEMPDATLATLKIQPSEPRDSAVYFCASGLEGGRNQPQHFGDGTRLSIL.

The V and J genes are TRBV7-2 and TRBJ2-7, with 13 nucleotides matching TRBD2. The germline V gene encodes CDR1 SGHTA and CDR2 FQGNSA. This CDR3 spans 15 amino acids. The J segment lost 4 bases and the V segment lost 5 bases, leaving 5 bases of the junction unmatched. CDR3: CASSQLAGGLYEQYF. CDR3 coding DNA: TGTGCCAGCAGCCAACTAGCGGGGGGGCTGTACGAGCAGTACTTC. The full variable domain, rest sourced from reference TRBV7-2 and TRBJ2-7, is GAGVSQSPSNKVTEKGKDVELRCDPISGHTALYWYRQSLGQGLEFLIYFQGNSAPDKSGLPSDRFSAERTGGSVSTLTIQRTQQEDSAVYLCASSQLAGGLYEQYFGPGTRLTVT.

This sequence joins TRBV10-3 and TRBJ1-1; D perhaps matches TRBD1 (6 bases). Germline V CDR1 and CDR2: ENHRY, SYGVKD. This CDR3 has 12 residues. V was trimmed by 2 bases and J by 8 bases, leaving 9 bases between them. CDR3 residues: CAISERQVEAFF. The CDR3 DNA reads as TGTGCCATCAGTGAGAGACAGGTAGAAGCTTTCTTT.

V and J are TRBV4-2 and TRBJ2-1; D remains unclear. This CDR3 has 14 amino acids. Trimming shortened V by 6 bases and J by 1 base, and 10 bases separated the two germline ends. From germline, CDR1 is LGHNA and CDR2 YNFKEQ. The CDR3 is CASSSQRSYNEQFF. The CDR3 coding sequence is TGTGCCAGCAGTAGTCAACGATCCTACAATGAGCAGTTCTTC.

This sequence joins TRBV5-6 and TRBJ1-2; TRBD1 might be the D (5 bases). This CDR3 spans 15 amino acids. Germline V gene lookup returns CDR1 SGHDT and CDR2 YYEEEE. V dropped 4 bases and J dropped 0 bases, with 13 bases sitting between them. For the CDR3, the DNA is TGTGCCAGCAGCGCTTACAGGTTTACTAACTATGGCTACACCTTC. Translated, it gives CASSAYRFTNYGYTF.

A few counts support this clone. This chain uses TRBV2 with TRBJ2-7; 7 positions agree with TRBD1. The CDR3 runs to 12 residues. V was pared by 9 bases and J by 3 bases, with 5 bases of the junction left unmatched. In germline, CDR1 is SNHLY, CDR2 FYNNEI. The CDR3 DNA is TGTGCCAGTACCCGGGACAGCTACGAGCAGTACTTC. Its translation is CASTRDSYEQYF.

DNA of the CDR3: TGCAGTGCTGAGGACAGGTTTGAAGCTTTCTTT. Encoded protein: CSAEDRFEAFF. The chain is built from TRBV20-1 and TRBJ1-1; TRBD1 matches at 7 bases. J gave up 7 bases and V 5 bases, and 4 bases lay outside the gene matches. CDR1 DFQATT and CDR2 SNEGSKA come from the germline V gene (reference sequence). CDR3 size: 11 residues.

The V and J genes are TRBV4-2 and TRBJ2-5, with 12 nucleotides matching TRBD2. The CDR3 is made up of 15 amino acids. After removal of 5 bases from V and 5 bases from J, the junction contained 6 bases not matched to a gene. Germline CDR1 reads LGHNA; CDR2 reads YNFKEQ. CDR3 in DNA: TGTGCCAGCAGCTCCAGACTAGCGGGGGTGGAGACCCAGTACTTC. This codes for CASSSRLAGVETQYF.

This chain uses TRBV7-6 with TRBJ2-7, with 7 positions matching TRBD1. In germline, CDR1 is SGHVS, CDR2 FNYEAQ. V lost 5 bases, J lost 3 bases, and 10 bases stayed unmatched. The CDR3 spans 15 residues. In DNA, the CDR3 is TGTGCCAGCAGCCCCACCCGGGACAGACTCTACGAGCAGTACTTC. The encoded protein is CASSPTRDRLYEQYF.

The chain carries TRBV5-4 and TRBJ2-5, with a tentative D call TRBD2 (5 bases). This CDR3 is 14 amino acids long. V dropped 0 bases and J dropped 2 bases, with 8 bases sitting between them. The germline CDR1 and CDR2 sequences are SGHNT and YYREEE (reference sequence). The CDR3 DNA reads TGTGCCAGCAGCTTGGGCGGGTTTCAAGAGACCCAGTACTTC. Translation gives CASSLGGFQETQYF.

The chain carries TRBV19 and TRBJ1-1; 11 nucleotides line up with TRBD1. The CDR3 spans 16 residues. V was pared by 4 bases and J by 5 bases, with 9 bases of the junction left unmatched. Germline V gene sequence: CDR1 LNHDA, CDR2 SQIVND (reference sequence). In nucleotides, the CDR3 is TGTGCCAGTAGTAAGGTCCCCGGGACAGGGGGGACTGAAGCTTTCTTT. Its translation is CASSKVPGTGGTEAFF.

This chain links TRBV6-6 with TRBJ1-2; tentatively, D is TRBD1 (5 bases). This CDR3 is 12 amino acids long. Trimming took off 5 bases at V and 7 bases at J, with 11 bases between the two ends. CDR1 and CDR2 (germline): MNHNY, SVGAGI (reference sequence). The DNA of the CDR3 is TGTGCCAGCAGTCAAAGGCAGGGTGGCTACACCTTC. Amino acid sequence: CASSQRQGGYTF.

DNA of the CDR3: TGTGCCAGCAGTCCGGGGACAGGAAGGGCCTCCTACGAGCAGTACTTC. This codes for CASSPGTGRASYEQYF. The chain has TRBV27 and TRBJ2-5; 8 nucleotides agree with TRBD1. Matching the DNA end better, TRBJ2-7 makes the J call doubtful. Germline CDR1 reads MNHEY; CDR2 reads SMNVEV (reference sequence). The CDR3 length is 16 residues.

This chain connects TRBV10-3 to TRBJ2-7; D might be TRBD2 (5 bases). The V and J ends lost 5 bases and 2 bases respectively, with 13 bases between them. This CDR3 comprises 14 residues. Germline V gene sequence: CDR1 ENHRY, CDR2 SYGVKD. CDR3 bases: TGTGCCATCAGTCTTGCGGGTGATACCTACGAGCAGTACTTC. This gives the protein CAISLAGDTYEQYF.

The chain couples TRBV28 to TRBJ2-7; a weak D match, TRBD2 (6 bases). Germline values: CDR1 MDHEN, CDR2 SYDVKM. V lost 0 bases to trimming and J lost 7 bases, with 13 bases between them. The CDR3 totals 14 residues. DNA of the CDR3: TGTGCCAGCAGTTTATGGTGGGGGGACCGGGAGCAGTACTTC. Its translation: CASSLWWGDREQYF.

DNA of the CDR3: TGTGCCAGCTCACCACCGACAGGGAGCTCCTACGAGCAGTACTTC. Residues: CASSPPTGSSYEQYF. The chain links TRBV18 to TRBJ2-5, with 7 positions matching TRBD1. The closer fit of TRBJ2-7 to the DNA end suggests the J call may be wrong. The CDR3 is made up of 15 amino acids. Germline lookup yields CDR1 KGHSH and CDR2 LQKENI.

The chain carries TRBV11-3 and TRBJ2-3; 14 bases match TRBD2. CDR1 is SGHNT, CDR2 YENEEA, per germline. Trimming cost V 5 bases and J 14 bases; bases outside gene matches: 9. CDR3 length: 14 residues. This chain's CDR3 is CASSPGTSGRWAYF. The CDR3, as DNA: TGTGCCAGCAGCCCCGGGACTAGCGGGAGATGGGCGTATTTT.

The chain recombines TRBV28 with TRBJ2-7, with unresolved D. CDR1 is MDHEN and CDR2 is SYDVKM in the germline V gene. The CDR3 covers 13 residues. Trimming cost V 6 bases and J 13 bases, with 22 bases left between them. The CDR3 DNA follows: TGTGCCAGCAGCTACGCCCCTGTGAGAAAAAGTTACTTC. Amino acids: CASSYAPVRKSYF.